This T cell receptor beta chain came from a study of shared clonotypes between healthy human individuals. Study in general: Each donor's CD4 naive and CD4 memory cells filled three plates apiece, CD8 naive two, and CD8 memory one. Broader study findings: Rarefaction demonstrated incomplete sorted-subset sequencing despite large depth. Naive CD4 clonotype sharing across several donors was 4% to 5%.

Generated by immunoSEQ multiplex PCR, the TCRdb table keeps only in-frame clones and is missing some. This table has around 2,000,000 clones, about 95% appearing once. Comments on this clone: What it binds is unknown. The same CDR3 can be traced to other DNA sequences in this sample.

Cells designated naive CD8 were CD45RO-negative and were positively selected for CCR7, with terminally differentiated effector memory CD45RA+ cells excluded. Sequences were obtained from naive CD8+ T cells sorted from blood. The clonotype comes from a man aged 18 to 30 in good health.

The CDR3 here is CASSLGGNEQFF. The CDR3 DNA reads TGTGCCAGTAGTCTCGGCGGAAATGAGCAGTTCTTC. The J gene is TRBJ2-1, the V gene TRBV19, with D hard to call. CDR1 is LNHDA, CDR2 SQIVND, per germline (reference sequence). The CDR3 runs to 12 residues. The V gene lost 5 bases and the J gene lost 7 bases, with 9 bases spanning the gap.